This TCR beta chain was retrieved from a study of T cells in Graves' hyperthyroidism and ophthalmopathy. CDR1 SNHLY and CDR2 FYNNEI come from the germline V gene. V was shortened by 4 bases and J by 4 bases, with 11 bases between the two germline ends. The CDR3 loop spans 13 amino acids. This clonotype came up many times. TCR beta CDR3 regions were amplified from RNA transcripts. An initial round of RT-PCR targeting the TCR CDR3 relied on the HTBI primer set. TCRdb re-called the multiplex PCR reads with MiXCR, one entry per CDR3 protein. The sample gives around 350,000 distinct CDR3 sequences, about 19% of which show up once; 3.7% is in the top ten.

The sequence came from a young woman with Graves' hyperthyroidism. This chain connects TRBV2 to TRBJ2-7; D is perhaps TRBD2 (5 bases). Sequencing was done on a sample of blood. CDR3 DNA: TGTGCCAGCAGTGCCGACTACTCATACGAGCAGTACTTC. Amino acid sequence: CASSADYSYEQYF.